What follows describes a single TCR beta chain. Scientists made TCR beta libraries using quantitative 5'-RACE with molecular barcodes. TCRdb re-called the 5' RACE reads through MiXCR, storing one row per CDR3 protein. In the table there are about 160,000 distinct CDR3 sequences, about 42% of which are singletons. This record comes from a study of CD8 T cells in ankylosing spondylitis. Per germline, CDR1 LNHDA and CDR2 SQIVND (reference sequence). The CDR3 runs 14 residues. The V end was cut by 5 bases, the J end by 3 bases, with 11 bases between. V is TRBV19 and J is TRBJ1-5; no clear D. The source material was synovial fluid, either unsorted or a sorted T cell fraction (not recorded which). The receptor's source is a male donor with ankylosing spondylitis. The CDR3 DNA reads TGTGCCAGTAGTGTCGTTCAATTCAATCAGCCCCAGCATTTT. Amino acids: CASSVVQFNQPQHF.